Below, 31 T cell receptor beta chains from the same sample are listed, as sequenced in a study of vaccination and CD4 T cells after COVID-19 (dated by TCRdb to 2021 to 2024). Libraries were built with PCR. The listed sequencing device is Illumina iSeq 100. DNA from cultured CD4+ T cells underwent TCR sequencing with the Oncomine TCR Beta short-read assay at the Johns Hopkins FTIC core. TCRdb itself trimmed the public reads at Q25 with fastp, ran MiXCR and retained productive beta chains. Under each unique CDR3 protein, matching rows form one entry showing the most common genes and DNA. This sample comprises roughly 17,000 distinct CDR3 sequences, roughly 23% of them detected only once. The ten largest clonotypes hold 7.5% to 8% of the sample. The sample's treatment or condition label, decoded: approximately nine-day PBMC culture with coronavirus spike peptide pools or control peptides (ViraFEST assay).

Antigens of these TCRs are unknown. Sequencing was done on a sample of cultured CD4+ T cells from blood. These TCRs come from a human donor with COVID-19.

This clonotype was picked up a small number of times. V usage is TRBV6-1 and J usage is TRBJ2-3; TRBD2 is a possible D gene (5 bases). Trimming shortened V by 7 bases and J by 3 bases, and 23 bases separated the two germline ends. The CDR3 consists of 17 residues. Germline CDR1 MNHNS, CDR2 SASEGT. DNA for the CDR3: TGTGCCAGCACCCCCCGGGGTCCCGCCGTCTATACAGATACGCAGTATTTT. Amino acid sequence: CASTPRGPAVYTDTQYF.

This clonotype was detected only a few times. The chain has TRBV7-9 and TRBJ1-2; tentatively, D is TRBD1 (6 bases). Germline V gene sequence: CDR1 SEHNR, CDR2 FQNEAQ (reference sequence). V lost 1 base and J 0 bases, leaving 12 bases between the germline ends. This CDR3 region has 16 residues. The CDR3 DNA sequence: TGTGCCAGCAGCTTAGGTGGACAGATTACTAACTATGGCTACACCTTC. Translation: CASSLGGQITNYGYTF.

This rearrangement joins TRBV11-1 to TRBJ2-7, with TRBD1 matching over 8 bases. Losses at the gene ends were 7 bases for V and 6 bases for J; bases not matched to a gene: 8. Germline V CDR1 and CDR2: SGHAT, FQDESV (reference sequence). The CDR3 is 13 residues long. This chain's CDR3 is CASTDRALIEQYF. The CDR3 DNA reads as TGTGCCAGCACGGACAGGGCCCTTATCGAGCAGTACTTC. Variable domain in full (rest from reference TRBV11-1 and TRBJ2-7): EAEVAQSPRYKITEKSQAVAFWCDPISGHATLYWYRQILGQGPELLVQFQDESVVDDSQLPKDRFSAERLKGVDSTLKIQPAELGDSAMYLCASTDRALIEQYFGPGTRLTVT.

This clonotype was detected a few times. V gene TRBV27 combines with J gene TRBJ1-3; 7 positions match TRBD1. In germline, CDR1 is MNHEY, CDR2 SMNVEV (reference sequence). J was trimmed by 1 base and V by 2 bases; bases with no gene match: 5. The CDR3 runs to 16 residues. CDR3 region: CASSLRSGGSGNTIYF. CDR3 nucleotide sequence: TGTGCCAGCAGTTTAAGATCAGGGGGTTCTGGAAACACCATATATTTT.

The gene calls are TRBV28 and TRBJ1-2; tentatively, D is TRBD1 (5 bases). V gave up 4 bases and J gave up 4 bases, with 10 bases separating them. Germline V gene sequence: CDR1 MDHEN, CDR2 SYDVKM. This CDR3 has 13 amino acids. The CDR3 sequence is CASSSGDPYGYTF. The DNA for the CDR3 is TGTGCCAGCAGTTCGGGGGATCCCTATGGCTACACCTTC.

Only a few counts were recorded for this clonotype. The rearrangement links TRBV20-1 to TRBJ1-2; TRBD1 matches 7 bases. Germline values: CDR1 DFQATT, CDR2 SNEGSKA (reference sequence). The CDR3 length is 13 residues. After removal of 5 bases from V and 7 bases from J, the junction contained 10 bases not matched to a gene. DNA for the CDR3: TGCAGTGCTGCCGGGATAGGGGGCATTGGCTACACCTTC. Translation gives CSAAGIGGIGYTF.

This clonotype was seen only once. As DNA, the CDR3 is TGTGCCAGCAGCCGCGGCAGGGTTGAAGAGACCCAGTACTTC. It translates to CASSRGRVEETQYF. The V call is TRBV11-1, the J call TRBJ2-5; D might be TRBD1 (5 bases). CDR1 and CDR2 from the germline V gene are SGHAT and FQDESV (reference sequence). This CDR3 region has 14 residues. Trimming took off 5 bases at V and 3 bases at J, with 13 bases between the two ends.

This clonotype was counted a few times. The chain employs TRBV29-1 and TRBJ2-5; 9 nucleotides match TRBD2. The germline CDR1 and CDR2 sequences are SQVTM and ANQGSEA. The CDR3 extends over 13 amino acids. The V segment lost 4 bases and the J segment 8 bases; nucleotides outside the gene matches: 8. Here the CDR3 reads CSVAGTSRETQYF. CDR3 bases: TGCAGCGTTGCCGGGACTAGCAGAGAAACCCAGTACTTC.

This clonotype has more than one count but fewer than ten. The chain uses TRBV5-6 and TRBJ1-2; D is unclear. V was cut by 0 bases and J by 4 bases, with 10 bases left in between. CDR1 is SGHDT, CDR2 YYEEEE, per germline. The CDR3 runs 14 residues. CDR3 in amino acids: CASSLATTTYGYTF. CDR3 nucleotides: TGTGCCAGCAGCTTGGCAACCACAACCTATGGCTACACCTTC.

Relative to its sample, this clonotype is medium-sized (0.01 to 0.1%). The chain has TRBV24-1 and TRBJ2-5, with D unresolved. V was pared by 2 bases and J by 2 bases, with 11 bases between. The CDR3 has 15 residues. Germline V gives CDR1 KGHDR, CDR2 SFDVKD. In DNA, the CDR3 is TGTGCCACCAGTGATTACGGCAAGACACAAGAGACCCAGTACTTC. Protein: CATSDYGKTQETQYF.

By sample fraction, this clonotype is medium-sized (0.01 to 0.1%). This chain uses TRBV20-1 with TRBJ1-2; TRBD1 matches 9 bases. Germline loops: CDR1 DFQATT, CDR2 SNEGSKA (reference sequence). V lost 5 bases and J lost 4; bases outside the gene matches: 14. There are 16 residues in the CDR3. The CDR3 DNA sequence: TGCAGTGCTGGAACCGGGACAGGGAGTCAGTCCTATGGCTACACCTTC. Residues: CSAGTGTGSQSYGYTF.

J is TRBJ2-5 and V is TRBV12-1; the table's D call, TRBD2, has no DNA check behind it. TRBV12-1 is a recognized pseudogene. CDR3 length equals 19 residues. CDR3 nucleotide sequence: TGTGCCAGCAGCTTTGCCCATAAGACTAGCGGGGCCACGGGGGAGACCCAGTACTTC. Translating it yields CASSFAHKTSGATGETQYF.

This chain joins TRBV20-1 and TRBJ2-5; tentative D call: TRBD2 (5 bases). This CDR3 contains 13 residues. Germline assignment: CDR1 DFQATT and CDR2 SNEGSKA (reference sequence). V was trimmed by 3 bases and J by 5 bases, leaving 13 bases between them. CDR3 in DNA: TGCAGTGCTAGGCCCGGGGTCGGGGAGACCCAGTACTTC. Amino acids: CSARPGVGETQYF.

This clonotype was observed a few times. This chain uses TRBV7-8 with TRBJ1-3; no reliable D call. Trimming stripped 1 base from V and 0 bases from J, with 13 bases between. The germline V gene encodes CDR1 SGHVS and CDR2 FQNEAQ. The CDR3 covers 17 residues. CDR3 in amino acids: CASSLVGQMSSGNTIYF. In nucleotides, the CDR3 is TGTGCCAGCAGCTTAGTCGGCCAGATGTCCTCTGGAAACACCATATATTTT.

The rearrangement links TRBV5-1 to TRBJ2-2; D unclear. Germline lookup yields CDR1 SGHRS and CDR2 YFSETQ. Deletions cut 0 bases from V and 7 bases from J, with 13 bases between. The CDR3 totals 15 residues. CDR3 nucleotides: TGCGCCAGCAGCTTGGTTTTCAGTACAAACGGGGAGCTGTTTTTT. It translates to CASSLVFSTNGELFF.

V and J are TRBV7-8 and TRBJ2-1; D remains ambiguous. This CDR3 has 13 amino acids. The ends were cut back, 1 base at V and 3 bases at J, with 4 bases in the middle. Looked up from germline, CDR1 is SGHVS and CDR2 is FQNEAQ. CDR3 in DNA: TGTGCCAGCAGCTTAGGATTCTACAATGAGCAGTTCTTC. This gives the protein CASSLGFYNEQFF.

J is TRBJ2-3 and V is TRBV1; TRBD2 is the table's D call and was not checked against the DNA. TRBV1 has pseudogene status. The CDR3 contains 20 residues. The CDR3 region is CTSSQANGLAGGLDTDTQYF. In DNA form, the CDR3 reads TGCACCAGCAGCCAAGCAAACGGACTAGCGGGGGGGCTTGACACAGATACGCAGTATTTT.

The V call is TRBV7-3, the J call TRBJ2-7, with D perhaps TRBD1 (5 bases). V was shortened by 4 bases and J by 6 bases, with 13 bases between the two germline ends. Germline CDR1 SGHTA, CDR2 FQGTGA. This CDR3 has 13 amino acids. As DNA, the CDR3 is TGTGCCAGCAGCTGGGGTCAGGGCGGCGAGCAGTACTTC. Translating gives CASSWGQGGEQYF.

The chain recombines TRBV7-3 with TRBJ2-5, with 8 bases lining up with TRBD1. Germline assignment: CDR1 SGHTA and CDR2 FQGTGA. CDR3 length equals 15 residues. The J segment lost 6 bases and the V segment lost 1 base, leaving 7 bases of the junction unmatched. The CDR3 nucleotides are TGTGCCAGCAGCTTAAGCTTCGGACAGGGCCAGACCCAGTACTTC. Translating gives CASSLSFGQGQTQYF.

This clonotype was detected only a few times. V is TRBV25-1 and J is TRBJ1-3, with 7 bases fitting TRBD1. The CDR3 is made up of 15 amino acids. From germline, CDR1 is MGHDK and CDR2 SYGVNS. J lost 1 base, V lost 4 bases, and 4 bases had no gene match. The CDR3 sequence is CASSGDRVSGNTIYF. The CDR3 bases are TGTGCCAGCAGTGGAGACAGGGTGTCTGGAAACACCATATATTTT.

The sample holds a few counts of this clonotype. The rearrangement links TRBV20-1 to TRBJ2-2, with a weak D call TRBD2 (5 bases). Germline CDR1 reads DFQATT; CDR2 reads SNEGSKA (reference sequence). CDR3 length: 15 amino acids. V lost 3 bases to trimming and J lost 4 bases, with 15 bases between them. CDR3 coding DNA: TGCAGTGCTAGTCATGGAGGTACGGGCACCGGGGAGCTGTTTTTT. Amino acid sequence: CSASHGGTGTGELFF.

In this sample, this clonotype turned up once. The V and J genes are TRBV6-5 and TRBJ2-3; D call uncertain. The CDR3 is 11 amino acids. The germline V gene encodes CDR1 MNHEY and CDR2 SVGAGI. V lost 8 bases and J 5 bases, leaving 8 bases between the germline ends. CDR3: CASGLVDTQYF. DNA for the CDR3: TGTGCCAGCGGTTTGGTAGATACGCAGTATTTT.

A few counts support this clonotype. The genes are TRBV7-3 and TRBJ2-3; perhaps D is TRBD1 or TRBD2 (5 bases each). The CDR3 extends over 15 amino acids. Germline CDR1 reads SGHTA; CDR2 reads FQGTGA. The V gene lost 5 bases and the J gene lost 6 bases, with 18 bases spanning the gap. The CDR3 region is CASSLRGSRDDTQYF. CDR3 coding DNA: TGTGCCAGCAGCCTTAGGGGCTCCCGGGACGATACGCAGTATTTT.

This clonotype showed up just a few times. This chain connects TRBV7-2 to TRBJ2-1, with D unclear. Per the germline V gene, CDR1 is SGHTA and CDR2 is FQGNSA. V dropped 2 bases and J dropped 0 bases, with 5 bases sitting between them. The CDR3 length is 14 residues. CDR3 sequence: CASSLMSSYNEQFF. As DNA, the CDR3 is TGTGCCAGCAGCTTAATGAGCTCCTACAATGAGCAGTTCTTC.

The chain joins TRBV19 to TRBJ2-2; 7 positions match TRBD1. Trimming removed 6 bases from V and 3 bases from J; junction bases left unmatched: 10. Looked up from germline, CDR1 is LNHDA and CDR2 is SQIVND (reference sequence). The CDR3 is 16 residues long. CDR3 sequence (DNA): TGTGCCAGTAGCAACCAGGACAGGCCTTACACCGGGGAGCTGTTTTTT. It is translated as CASSNQDRPYTGELFF.

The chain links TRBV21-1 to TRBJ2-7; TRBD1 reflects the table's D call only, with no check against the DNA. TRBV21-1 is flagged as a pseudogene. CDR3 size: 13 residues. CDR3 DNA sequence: TGTGCCAGCAATAAGGACAGGCGGTACGAGCAGTACTTC. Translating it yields CASNKDRRYEQYF.

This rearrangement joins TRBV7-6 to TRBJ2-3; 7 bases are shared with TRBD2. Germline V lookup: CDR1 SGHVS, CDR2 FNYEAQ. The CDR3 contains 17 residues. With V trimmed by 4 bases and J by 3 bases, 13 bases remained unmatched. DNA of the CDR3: TGTGCCAGCAGCTCCACTGGCGGGGGTGCTATGACAGATACGCAGTATTTT. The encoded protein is CASSSTGGGAMTDTQYF.

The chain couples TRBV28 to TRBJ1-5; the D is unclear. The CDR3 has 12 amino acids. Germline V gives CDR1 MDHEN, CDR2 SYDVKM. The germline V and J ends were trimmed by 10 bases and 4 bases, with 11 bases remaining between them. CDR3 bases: TGTGCCACCGCGTCCTGGAATCAGCCCCAGCATTTT. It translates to CATASWNQPQHF.

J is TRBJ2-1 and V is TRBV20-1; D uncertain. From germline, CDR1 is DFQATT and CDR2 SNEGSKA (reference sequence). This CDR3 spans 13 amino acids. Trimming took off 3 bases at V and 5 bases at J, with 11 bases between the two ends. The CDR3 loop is CSARAAQNNEQFF. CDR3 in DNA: TGCAGTGCTAGGGCGGCCCAAAACAATGAGCAGTTCTTC.

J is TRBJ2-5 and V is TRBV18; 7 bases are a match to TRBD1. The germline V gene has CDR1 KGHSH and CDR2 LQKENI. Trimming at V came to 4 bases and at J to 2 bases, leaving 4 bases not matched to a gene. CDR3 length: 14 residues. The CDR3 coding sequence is TGTGCCAGCTCACGCAACAGGGGACAAGAGACCCAGTACTTC. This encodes CASSRNRGQETQYF. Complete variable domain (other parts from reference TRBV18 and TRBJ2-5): NAGVMQNPRHLVRRRGQEARLRCSPMKGHSHVYWYRQLPEEGLKFMVYLQKENIIDESGMPKERFSAEFPKEGPSILRIQQVVRGDSAAYFCASSRNRGQETQYFGPGTRLLVL.

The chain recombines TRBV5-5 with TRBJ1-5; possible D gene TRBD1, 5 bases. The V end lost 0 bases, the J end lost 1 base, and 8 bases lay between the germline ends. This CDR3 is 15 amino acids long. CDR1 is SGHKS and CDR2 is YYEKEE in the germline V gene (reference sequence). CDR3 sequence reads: CASSLEAGSNQPQHF. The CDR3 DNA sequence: TGTGCCAGCAGCTTGGAAGCAGGGAGCAATCAGCCCCAGCATTTT.